These 7 T cell receptor beta chains share one sample of origin, sequenced in a study of T-cell reconstitution after alpha-beta-depleted transplantation in children. Molecular barcoding with unique molecular identifiers was used for the TCRbeta library. TCRdb redid the calling of the PCR reads with MiXCR, one entry per CDR3 protein. In the table there are tens of thousands of distinct CDR3 sequences, 9.2% of which are singletons. Sample: PBMCs, mostly from graft donor cells, taken 60 days after TCRalphabeta/CD19-depleted stem cell transplant. Source of these receptors: a male patient under 10 years old who had a stem cell transplant for chronic granulomatous disease, so the T cells may come from the graft donor.

The chain employs TRBV7-2 and TRBJ1-5; a weak D match, TRBD1 (6 bases). V lost 4 bases and J 4 bases, leaving 14 bases between the germline ends. Germline CDR1 and CDR2: SGHTA and FQGNSA. This CDR3 has 15 residues. CDR3 nucleotide sequence: TGTGCCAGCAGCTGGGCCGGACAGATGAATCAGCCCCAGCATTTT. It is translated as CASSWAGQMNQPQHF.

The chain combines TRBV5-1 with TRBJ1-1, with D possibly being TRBD1 (5 bases). Per germline, CDR1 SGHRS and CDR2 YFSETQ. The CDR3 is 13 amino acids. The V and J ends lost 0 bases and 6 bases respectively, with 9 bases between them. The CDR3 bases are TGCGCCAGCAGCTTGGTAGGGGCGGCTGAAGCTTTCTTT. Protein: CASSLVGAAEAFF.

This clonotype was seen a handful of times. The DNA is omitted, as the CDR3 cannot be located on it reliably, and the CDR3 follows TCRdb's listing. V and J are TRBV7-5 and TRBJ2-7. TRBV7-5 is a documented pseudogene. The CDR3 sequence runs 17 residues, both termini included. CDR3: CISVPELGDGSSYEQYF.

This clonotype was picked up many times. The rearrangement uses TRBV19 and TRBJ2-7; D possibly corresponds to TRBD2 (6 bases). The V end lost 9 bases, the J end lost 5 bases, and 23 bases lay between the germline ends. This CDR3 comprises 15 residues. Looked up from germline, CDR1 is LNHDA and CDR2 is SQIVND (reference sequence). The CDR3 DNA is TGTGCCAGCCGGGACTCGTTGACGGGTCGGGACGAGCAGTACTTC. Translated: CASRDSLTGRDEQYF.

At least ten counts were recorded for this clonotype. The chain uses TRBV6-1 and TRBJ2-7; D uncertain. The length of the CDR3 is 12 residues. The V gene lost 3 bases and the J gene lost 2 bases, with 5 bases spanning the gap. Germline V gene sequence: CDR1 MNHNS, CDR2 SASEGT. CDR3 protein: CASSEPPYEQYF. The CDR3 DNA reads as TGTGCCAGCAGTGAGCCCCCCTACGAGCAGTACTTC.

The sample holds many counts of this clonotype. V and J are TRBV7-2 and TRBJ1-4, with 11 positions matching TRBD1. This CDR3 has 16 residues. Trimming removed 5 bases from V and 8 bases from J; junction bases left unmatched: 10. Germline lookup yields CDR1 SGHTA and CDR2 FQGNSA. The CDR3 is CASSIGQGALWEKLFF. CDR3 nucleotide sequence: TGTGCCAGCAGCATTGGACAGGGGGCGCTTTGGGAAAAACTGTTTTTT. Filled out from reference TRBV7-2 and TRBJ1-4, the complete variable domain reads GAGVSQSPSNKVTEKGKDVELRCDPISGHTALYWYRQSLGQGLEFLIYFQGNSAPDKSGLPSDRFSAERTGGSVSTLTIQRTQQEDSAVYLCASSIGQGALWEKLFFGSGTQLSVL.

This clonotype was observed at least ten times. This rearrangement joins TRBV5-1 to TRBJ1-4; D may be TRBD1 (5 bases). V lost 5 bases and J lost 7, with 15 bases in between. Germline lookup yields CDR1 SGHRS and CDR2 YFSETQ. This CDR3 is 14 amino acids long. The CDR3 is CASSSTGRSEKLFF. In nucleotides, the CDR3 is TGCGCCAGCAGTTCCACGGGGCGGAGTGAAAAACTGTTTTTT.